Listed below are T cell receptor beta chains from one sample, sequenced in a study of blood T cell repertoires in COVID-19. Here immunoSEQ multiplex PCR was the method, and the copy in TCRdb shows in-frame clones only, minus some. This table has about 160,000 clones, roughly 88% appearing once. What was sequenced was peripheral blood. The receptors were sampled from a man at least 80 years old with COVID-19, enrolled during active disease. The CDR3 runs from the conserved cysteine through the conserved F or W. Each record gives: V gene, D gene, clone size, J gene, CDR3 protein, CDR3 DNA. D genes are given only for firm matches. A clone size is listed for some rows: how often the clone was seen (once, few, many), or a class if it is expanded.

TRBV12-5	TRBD1	.	TRBJ2-2	CASGLPRGQYTGELFF	TGTGCTAGTGGTCTCCCTAGGGGGCAGTACACCGGGGAGCTGTTTTTT
TRBV5-6	TRBD1	.	TRBJ1-2	CASSGDRVYGYTF	TGTGCCAGCAGCGGCGACAGGGTCTATGGCTACACCTTC
TRBV5-1	.	.	TRBJ2-3	CASSLFGGASTDTQYF	TGCGCCAGCAGCTTGTTCGGTGGGGCTAGCACAGATACGCAGTATTTT
TRBV19	TRBD1	.	TRBJ1-6	CASSMGQGRNNSPLHF	TGTGCCAGTAGTATGGGACAGGGGAGAAATAATTCACCCCTCCACTTT
TRBV6-6	TRBD1	.	TRBJ2-7	CASSDRVSYEQYF	TGTGCCAGCAGTGACAGGGTTTCCTACGAGCAGTACTTC
TRBV7-9	.	.	TRBJ2-2	CASSLWEATGELFF	TGTGCCAGCAGCTTATGGGAGGCTACCGGGGAGCTGTTTTTT
TRBV4-1	.	.	TRBJ2-7	CASSQERLSYEQYF	TGCGCCAGCAGCCAAGAGCGACTATCCTACGAGCAGTACTTC
TRBV10-3	TRBD1	.	TRBJ1-1	CATSDRVEAEAFF	TGTGCCACTTCGGACAGGGTGGAGGCTGAAGCTTTCTTT
TRBV28	TRBD1	.	TRBJ2-7	CASRDDRGVSGEQYF	TGTGCCAGCAGAGACGACAGGGGGGTTTCGGGCGAGCAGTACTTC
TRBV11-2	TRBD2	.	TRBJ2-5	CASSLDVAGETQYF	TGTGCCAGCAGCTTAGATGTAGCGGGAGAGACCCAGTACTTC
TRBV13	.	few	TRBJ1-6	CASTRRETVNSPLHF	TGTGCCAGCACACGACGGGAGACGGTCAATTCACCCCTCCACTTT
TRBV6-5	.	.	TRBJ1-5	CASSPGLNQPQHF	TGTGCCAGCAGTCCAGGGTTAAATCAGCCCCAGCATTTT
TRBV7-3	.	.	TRBJ2-7	CASSPKGGGVVEQYF	TGTGCCAGCAGCCCAAAAGGAGGAGGGGTGGTCGAGCAGTACTTC
TRBV4-1	TRBD2	once	TRBJ2-1	CASSLRDSGVYNEQFF	TGCGCCAGCAGCCTCCGGGATAGCGGGGTGTACAATGAGCAGTTCTTC
TRBV24-1	TRBD1	.	TRBJ1-4	CATSDSRQGQREKLFF	TGTGCCACCAGTGATTCCAGACAGGGTCAGCGGGAAAAACTGTTTTTT
TRBV2	.	.	TRBJ1-2	CASTIQYGYTF	TGTGCCAGCACAATTCAATATGGCTACACCTTC
TRBV5-1	TRBD2	.	TRBJ2-7	CASSLGQGAGGNEQYF	TGCGCCAGCAGCTTGGGACAAGGCGCGGGGGGAAACGAGCAGTACTTC
TRBV4-3	.	few	TRBJ1-6	CASRERLSSYNSPLHF	TGCGCCAGCAGGGAGAGACTTAGCTCCTATAATTCACCCCTCCACTTT
TRBV4-1	TRBD1	.	TRBJ1-4	CASSQDRGEDEKLFF	TGCGCCAGCAGCCAGGACAGGGGTGAAGATGAAAAACTGTTTTTT
TRBV9	TRBD2	.	TRBJ2-1	CASSGAKLAGGAEQFF	TGTGCCAGCAGCGGCGCCAAACTAGCGGGGGGAGCTGAGCAGTTCTTC
TRBV7-9	.	many	TRBJ2-7	CASSPPDSYEQYF	TGTGCCAGCAGCCCCCCGGACTCGTACGAGCAGTACTTC
TRBV2	.	.	TRBJ1-1	CASSEVGDRRGAFF	TGTGCCAGCAGTGAAGTAGGTGACAGGAGAGGAGCTTTCTTT
TRBV27	TRBD1	.	TRBJ2-6	CASSSQGVAGANVLTF	TGTGCCAGCAGTTCCCAGGGGGTAGCCGGGGCCAACGTCCTGACTTTC
TRBV7-2	TRBD1	few	TRBJ2-1	CASSQDRGNEQFF	TGTGCCAGCAGCCAAGACAGGGGCAATGAGCAGTTCTTC
TRBV7-9	.	once	TRBJ1-1	CASRRVLDTEAFF	TGTGCCAGCAGACGGGTTCTGGACACTGAAGCTTTCTTT